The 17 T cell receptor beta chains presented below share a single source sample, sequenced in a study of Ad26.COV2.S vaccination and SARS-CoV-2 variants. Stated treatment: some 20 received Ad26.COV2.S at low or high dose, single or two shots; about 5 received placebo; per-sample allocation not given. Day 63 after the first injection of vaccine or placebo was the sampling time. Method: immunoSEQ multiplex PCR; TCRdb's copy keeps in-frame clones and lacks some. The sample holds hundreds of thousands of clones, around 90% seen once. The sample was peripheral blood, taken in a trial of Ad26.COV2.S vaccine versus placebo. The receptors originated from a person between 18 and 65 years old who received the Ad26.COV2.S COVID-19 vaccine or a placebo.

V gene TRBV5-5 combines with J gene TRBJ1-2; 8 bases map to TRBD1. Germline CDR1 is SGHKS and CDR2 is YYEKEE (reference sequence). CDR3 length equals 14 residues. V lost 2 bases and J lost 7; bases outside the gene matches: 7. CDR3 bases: TGTGCCAGCAGCTTAATAGTACAGGGGGGTGGCTACACCTTC. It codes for CASSLIVQGGGYTF. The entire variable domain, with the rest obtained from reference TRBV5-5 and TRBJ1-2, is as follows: DAGVTQSPTHLIKTRGQQVTLRCSPISGHKSVSWYQQVLGQGPQFIFQYYEKEERGRGNFPDRFSARQFPNYSSELNVNALLLGDSALYLCASSLIVQGGGYTFGSGTRLTVV.

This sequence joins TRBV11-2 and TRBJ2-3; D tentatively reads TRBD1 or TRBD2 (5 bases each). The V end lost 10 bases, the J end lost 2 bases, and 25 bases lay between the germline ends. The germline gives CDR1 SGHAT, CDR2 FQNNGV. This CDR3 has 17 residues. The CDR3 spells CAIPPDRDLIFTDTQYF. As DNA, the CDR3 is TGTGCCATCCCTCCCGACCGGGACCTTATTTTCACAGATACGCAGTATTTT.

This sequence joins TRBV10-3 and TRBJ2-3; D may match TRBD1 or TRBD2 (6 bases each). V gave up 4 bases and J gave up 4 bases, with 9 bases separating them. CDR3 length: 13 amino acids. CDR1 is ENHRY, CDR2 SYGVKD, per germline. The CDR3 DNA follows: TGTGCCATCAGTGGGGGGGCAGCAGATACGCAGTATTTT. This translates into CAISGGAADTQYF.

CDR3 nucleotides: TGTGCCTGGAGTAAGACTAGAAACTACGAGCAGTACTTC. The encoded protein is CAWSKTRNYEQYF. The genes are TRBV30 and TRBJ2-7, with D possibly TRBD2 on 6 matching bases. V lost 2 bases and J 3 bases, leaving 11 bases between the germline ends. Germline assignment: CDR1 GTSNPN and CDR2 SVGIG (reference sequence). There are 13 residues in the CDR3. The full variable domain, rest sourced from reference TRBV30 and TRBJ2-7, is SQTIHQWPATLVQPVGSPLSLECTVEGTSNPNLYWYRQAAGRGLQLLFYSVGIGQISSEVPQNLSASRPQDRQFILSSKKLLLSDSGFYLCAWSKTRNYEQYFGPGTRLTVT.

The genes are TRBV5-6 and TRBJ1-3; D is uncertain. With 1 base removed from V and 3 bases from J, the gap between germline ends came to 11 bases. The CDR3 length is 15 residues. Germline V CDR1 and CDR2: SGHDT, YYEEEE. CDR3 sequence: CASSLRGPRGNTIYF. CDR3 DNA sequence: TGTGCCAGCAGCTTGAGAGGGCCGCGTGGAAACACCATATATTTT. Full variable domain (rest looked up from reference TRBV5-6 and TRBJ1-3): DAGVTQSPTHLIKTRGQQVTLRCSPKSGHDTVSWYQQALGQGPQFIFQYYEEEERQRGNFPDRFSGHQFPNYSSELNVNALLLGDSALYLCASSLRGPRGNTIYFGEGSWLTVV.

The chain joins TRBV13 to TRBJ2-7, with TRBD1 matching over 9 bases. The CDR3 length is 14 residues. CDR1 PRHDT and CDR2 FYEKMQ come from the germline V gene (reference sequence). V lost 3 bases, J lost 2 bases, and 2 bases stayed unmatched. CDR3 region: CASSLGQGPYEQYF. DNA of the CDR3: TGTGCCAGCAGCTTGGGACAGGGCCCCTACGAGCAGTACTTC.

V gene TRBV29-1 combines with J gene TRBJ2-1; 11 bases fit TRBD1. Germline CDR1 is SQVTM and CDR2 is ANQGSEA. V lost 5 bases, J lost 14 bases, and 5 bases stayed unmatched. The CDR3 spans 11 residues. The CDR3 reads CSVSGQGEKFF. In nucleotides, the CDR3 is TGCAGCGTTTCGGGACAGGGGGAAAAGTTCTTC.

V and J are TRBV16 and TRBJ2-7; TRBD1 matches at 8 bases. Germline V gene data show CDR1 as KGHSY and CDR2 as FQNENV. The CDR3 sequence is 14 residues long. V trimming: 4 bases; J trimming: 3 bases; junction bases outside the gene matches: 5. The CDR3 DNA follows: TGTGCCAGCAGCCCCACAGGGGGACTCTACGAGCAGTACTTC. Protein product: CASSPTGGLYEQYF.

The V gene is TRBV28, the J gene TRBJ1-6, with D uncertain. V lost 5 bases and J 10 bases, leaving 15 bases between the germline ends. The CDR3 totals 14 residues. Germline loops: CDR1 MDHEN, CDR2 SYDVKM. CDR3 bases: TGTGCCAGCAGTAGAAGGGAAGGAAGGTCACCCCTCCACTTT. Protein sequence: CASSRREGRSPLHF.

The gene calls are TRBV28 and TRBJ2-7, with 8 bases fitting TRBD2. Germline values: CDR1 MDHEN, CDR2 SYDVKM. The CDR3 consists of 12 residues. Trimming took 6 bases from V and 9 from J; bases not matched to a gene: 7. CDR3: CASSLRLARQYF. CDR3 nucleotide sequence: TGTGCCAGCAGCTTACGACTAGCGAGGCAGTACTTC.

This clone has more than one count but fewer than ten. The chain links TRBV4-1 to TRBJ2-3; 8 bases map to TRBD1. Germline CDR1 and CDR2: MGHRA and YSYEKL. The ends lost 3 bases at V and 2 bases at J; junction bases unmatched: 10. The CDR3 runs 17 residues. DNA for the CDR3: TGCGCCAGCAGCCACGAAACACCGGGACAGGCCACAGATACGCAGTATTTT. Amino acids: CASSHETPGQATDTQYF.

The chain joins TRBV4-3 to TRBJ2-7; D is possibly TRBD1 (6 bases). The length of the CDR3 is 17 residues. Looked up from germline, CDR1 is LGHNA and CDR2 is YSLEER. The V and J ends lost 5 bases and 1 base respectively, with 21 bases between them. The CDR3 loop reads CASSAVKGVKGSYEQYF. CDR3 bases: TGCGCCAGCAGCGCCGTGAAGGGGGTTAAAGGATCCTACGAGCAGTACTTC.

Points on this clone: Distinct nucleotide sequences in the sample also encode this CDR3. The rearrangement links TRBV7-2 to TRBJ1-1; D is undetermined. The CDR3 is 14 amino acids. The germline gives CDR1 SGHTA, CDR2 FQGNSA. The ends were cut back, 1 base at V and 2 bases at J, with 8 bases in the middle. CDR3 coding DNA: TGTGCCAGCAGCTTAGGCAGAGCTAACACTGAAGCTTTCTTT. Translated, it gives CASSLGRANTEAFF. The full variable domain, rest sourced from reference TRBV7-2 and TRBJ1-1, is GAGVSQSPSNKVTEKGKDVELRCDPISGHTALYWYRQSLGQGLEFLIYFQGNSAPDKSGLPSDRFSAERTGGSVSTLTIQRTQQEDSAVYLCASSLGRANTEAFFGQGTRLTVV.

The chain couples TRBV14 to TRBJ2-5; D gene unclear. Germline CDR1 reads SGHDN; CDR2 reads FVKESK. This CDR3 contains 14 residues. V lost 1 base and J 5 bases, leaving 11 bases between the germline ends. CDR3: CASSQVSLGETQYF. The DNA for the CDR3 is TGTGCCAGCAGCCAAGTTTCCCTGGGGGAGACCCAGTACTTC.

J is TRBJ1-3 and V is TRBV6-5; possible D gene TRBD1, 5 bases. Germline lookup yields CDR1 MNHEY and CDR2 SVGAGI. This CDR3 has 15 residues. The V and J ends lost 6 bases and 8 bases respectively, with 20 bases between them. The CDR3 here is CASSEGPDGIDTIYF. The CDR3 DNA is TGTGCCAGCAGCGAGGGACCGGATGGTATCGACACCATATATTTT.

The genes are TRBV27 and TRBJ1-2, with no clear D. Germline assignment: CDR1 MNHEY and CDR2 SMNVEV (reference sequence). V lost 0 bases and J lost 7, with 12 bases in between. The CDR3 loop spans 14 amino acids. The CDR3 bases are TGTGCCAGCAGTTTATCGGTAGGGTATCGTGGCTACACCTTC. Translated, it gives CASSLSVGYRGYTF.

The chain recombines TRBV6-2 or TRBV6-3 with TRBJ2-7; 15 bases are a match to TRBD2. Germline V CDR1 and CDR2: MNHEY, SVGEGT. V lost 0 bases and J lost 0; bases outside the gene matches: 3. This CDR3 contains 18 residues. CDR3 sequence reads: CASSYSGTSGRFSYEQYF. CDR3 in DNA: TGTGCCAGCAGTTACTCAGGGACTAGCGGGAGGTTCTCCTACGAGCAGTACTTC.